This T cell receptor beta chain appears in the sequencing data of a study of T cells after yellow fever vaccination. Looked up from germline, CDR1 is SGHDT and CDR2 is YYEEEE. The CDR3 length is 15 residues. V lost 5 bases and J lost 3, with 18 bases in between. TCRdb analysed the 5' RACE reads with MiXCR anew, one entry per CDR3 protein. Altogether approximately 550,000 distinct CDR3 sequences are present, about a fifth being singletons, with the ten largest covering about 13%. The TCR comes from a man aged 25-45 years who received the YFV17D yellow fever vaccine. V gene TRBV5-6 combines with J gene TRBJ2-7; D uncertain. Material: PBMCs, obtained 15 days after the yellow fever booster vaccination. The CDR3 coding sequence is TGTGCCAGCAGTCCCCGTTCCTTTCTTAGCTACGAGCAGTACTTC. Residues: CASSPRSFLSYEQYF.